Described below is a single T cell receptor (beta chain) sequence and its context. The antigen is undetermined. With a much larger clone just one base away, this may be a read error. The study recruited healthy Caucasian donors from Russia who were aged about 6 to 90. Each of the donors had 8 to 10 milliliters of peripheral blood drawn into EDTA-treated Vacutainer tubes. A second PCR, run for about 6 to 12 cycles, used a sample-barcoded 5' primer plus a J-beta primer mix. TCRdb passed the 5' RACE reads through MiXCR, listing each CDR3 protein once. The repertoire includes 1.5 million to 2 million distinct CDR3 sequences, roughly 27% of them detected once, and 7.7% sits in the top ten. The record originates from a study of blood T cells in healthy people across ages. Study-wide findings and caveats: It was the long-lived donors that had more naive CD4+ cells and higher diversity than aged donors.

The CDR3 consists of 14 residues. CDR1 MGHRA and CDR2 YSYEKL come from the germline V gene. This clonotype was obtained from a woman aged 25 to 39 in good health. The chain links TRBV4-1 to TRBJ2-3; TRBD2 agrees at 8 bases. The sample taken for sequencing was blood. CDR3: CANSQEAGADTQYF. CDR3 nucleotide sequence: TGCGCCAACAGCCAAGAAGCGGGAGCAGATACGCAGTATTTT.